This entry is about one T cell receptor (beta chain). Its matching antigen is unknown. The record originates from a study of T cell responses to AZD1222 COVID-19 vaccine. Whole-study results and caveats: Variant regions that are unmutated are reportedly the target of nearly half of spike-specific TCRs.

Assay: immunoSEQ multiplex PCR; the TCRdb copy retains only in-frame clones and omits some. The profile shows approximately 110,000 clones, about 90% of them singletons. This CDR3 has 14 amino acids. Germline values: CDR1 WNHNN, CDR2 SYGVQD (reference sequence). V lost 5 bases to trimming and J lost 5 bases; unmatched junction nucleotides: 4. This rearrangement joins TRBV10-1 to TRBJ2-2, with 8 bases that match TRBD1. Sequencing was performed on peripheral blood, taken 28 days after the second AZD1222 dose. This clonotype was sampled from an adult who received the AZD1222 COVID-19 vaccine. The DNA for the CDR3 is TGCGCCAGCAGTTTAGGACAGGGTACCGGGGAGCTGTTTTTT. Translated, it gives CASSLGQGTGELFF.